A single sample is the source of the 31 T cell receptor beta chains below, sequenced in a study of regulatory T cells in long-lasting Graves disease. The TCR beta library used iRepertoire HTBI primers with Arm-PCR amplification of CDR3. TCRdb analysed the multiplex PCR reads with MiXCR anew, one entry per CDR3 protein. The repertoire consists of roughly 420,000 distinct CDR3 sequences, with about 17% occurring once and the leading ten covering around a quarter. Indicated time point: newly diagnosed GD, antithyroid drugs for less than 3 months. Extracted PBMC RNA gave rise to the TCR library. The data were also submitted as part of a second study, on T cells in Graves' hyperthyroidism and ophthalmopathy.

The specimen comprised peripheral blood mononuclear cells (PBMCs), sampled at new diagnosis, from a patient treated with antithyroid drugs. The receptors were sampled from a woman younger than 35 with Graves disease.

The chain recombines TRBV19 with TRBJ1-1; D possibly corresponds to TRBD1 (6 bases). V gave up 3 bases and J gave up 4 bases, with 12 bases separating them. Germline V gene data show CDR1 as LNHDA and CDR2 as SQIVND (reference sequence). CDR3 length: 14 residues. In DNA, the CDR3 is TGTGCCAGTAGTATGGGGGGGGCAGGCACTGAAGCTTTCTTT. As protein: CASSMGGAGTEAFF.

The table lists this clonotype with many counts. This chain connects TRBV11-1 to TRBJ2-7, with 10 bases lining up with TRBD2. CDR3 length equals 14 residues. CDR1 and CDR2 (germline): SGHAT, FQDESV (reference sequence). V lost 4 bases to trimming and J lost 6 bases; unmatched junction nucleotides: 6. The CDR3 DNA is TGTGCCAGCAGCTCCAGCGGGAGGGTATCCGAGCAGTACTTC. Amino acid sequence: CASSSSGRVSEQYF.

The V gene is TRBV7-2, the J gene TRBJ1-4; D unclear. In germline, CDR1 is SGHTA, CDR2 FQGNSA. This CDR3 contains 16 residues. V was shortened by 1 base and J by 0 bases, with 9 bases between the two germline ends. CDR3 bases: TGTGCCAGCAGCTTAGTTGGTACTGCAACTAATGAAAAACTGTTTTTT. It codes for CASSLVGTATNEKLFF.

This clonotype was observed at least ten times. The CDR3 nucleotides read TGTGCCAGCACCCCATGGGGGCAGACTAACTCTGGGGCCAACGTCCTGACTTTC. It specifies CASTPWGQTNSGANVLTF. The chain recombines TRBV28 with TRBJ2-6; perhaps TRBD1 as D (6 bases). Looked up from germline, CDR1 is MDHEN and CDR2 is SYDVKM. This CDR3 spans 18 amino acids. V lost 7 bases and J lost 0, with 19 bases in between. Supplemented by reference TRBV28 and TRBJ2-6, the full variable domain reads DVKVTQSSRYLVKRTGEKVFLECVQDMDHENMFWYRQDPGLGLRLIYFSYDVKMKEKGDIPEGYSVSREKKERFSLILESASTNQTSMYLCASTPWGQTNSGANVLTFGAGSRLTVL.

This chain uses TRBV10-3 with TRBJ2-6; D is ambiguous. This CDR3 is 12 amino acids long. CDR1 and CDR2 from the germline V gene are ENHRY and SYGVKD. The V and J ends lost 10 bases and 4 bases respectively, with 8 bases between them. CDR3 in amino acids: CATGSGANVLTF. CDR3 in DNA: TGTGCCACCGGTTCAGGGGCCAACGTCCTGACTTTC.

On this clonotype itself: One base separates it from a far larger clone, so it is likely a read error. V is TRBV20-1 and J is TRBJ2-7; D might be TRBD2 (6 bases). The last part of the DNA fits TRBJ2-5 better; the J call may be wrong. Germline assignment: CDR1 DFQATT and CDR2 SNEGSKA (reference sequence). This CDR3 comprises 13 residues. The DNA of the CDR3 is TGCAGTGCTACTAGACGGGGAGGCGAGACCCAGTACTTC. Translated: CSATRRGGETQYF.

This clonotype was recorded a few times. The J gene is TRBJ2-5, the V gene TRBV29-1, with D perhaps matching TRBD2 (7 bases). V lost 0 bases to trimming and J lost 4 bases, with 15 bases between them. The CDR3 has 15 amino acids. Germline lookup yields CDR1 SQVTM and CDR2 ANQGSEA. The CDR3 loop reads CSVEDGGGPPETQYF. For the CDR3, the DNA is TGCAGCGTTGAAGATGGCGGGGGCCCCCCAGAGACCCAGTACTTC.

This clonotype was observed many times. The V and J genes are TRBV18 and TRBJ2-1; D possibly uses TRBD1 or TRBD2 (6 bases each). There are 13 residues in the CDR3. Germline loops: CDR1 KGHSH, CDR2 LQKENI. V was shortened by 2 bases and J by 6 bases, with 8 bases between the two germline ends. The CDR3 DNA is TGTGCCAGCTCACCAGGGGGGCGCAATGAGCAGTTCTTC. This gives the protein CASSPGGRNEQFF.

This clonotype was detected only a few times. CDR3 protein: CASSTLQDRVSGYTF. As DNA, the CDR3 is TGTGCCAGCAGCACCCTTCAAGACAGGGTTTCTGGCTACACCTTC. The chain couples TRBV13 to TRBJ1-2, with TRBD1 identical over 7 bases. The junction had 13 bases not matched to a gene; V was cut back by 5 bases and J by 7 bases. The length of the CDR3 is 15 residues. Germline CDR1 is PRHDT and CDR2 is FYEKMQ (reference sequence).

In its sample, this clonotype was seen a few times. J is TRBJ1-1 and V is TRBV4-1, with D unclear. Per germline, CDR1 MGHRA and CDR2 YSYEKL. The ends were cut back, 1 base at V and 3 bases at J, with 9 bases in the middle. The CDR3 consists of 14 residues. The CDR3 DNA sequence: TGCGCCAGCAGCCAAGTTGCGGTATACACTGAAGCTTTCTTT. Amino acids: CASSQVAVYTEAFF.

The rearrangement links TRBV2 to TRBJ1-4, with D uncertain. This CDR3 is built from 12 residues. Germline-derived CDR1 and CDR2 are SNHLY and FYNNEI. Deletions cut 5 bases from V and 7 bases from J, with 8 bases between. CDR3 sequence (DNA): TGTGCCAGCAGTCGGGCAAGTGAAAAACTGTTTTTT. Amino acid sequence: CASSRASEKLFF.

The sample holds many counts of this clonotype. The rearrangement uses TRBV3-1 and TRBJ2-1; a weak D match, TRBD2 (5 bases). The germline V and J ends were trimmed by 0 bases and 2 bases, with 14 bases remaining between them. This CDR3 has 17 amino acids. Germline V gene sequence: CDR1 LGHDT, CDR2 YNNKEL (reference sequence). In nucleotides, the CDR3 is TGTGCCAGCAGCCAAGACGGACGCGGGCGAACCTACAATGAGCAGTTCTTC. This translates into CASSQDGRGRTYNEQFF.

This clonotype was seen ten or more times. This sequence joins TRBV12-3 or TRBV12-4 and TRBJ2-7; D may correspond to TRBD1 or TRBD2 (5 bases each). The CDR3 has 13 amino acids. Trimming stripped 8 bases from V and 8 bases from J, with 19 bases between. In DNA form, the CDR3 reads TGTGCCAGCGGTCAGGGAGACTTACGGCAGCAGTACTTC. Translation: CASGQGDLRQQYF.

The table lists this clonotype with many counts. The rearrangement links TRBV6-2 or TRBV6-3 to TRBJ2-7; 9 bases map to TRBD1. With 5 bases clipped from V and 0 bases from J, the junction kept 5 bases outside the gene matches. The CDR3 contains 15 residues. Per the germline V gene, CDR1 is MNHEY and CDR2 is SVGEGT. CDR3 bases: TGTGCCAGCAGTGGAGGGACAGGGAGCTCCTACGAGCAGTACTTC. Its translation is CASSGGTGSSYEQYF.

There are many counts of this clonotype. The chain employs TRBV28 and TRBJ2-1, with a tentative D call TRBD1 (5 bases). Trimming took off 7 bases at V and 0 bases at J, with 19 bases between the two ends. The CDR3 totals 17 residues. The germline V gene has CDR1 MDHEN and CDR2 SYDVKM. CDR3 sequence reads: CASNPRVRTISYNEQFF. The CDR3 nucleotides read TGTGCCAGCAATCCTCGAGTTAGGACAATCTCCTACAATGAGCAGTTCTTC. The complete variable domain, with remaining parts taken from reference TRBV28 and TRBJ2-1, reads DVKVTQSSRYLVKRTGEKVFLECVQDMDHENMFWYRQDPGLGLRLIYFSYDVKMKEKGDIPEGYSVSREKKERFSLILESASTNQTSMYLCASNPRVRTISYNEQFFGPGTRLTVL.

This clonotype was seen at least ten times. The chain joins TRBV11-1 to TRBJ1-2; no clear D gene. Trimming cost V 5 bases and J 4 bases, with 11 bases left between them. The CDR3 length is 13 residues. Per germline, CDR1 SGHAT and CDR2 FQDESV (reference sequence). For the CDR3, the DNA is TGTGCCAGCAGCAATACAGCTCGCTATGGCTACACCTTC. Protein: CASSNTARYGYTF.

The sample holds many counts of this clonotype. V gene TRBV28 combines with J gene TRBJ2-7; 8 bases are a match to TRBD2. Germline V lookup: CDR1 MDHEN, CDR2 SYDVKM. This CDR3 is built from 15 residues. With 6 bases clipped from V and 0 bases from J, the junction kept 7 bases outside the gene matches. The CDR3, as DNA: TGTGCCAGCAGACTTCTAAGCGGGAGCTCCTACGAGCAGTACTTC. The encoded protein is CASRLLSGSSYEQYF.

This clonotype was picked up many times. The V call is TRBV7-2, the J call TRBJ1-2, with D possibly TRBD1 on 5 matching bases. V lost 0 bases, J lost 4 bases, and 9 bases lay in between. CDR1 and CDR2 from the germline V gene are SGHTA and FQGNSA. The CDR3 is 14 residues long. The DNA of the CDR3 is TGTGCCAGCAGCTTAGCGATACAGGTCTATGGCTACACCTTC. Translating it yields CASSLAIQVYGYTF.

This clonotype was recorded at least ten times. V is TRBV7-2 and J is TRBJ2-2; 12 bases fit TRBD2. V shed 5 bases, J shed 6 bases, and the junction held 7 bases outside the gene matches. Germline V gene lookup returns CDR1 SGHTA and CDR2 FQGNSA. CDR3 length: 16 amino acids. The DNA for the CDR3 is TGTGCCAGCAGCCCCCCTAGCGGGAGGGCTCCCGGGGAGCTGTTTTTT. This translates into CASSPPSGRAPGELFF.

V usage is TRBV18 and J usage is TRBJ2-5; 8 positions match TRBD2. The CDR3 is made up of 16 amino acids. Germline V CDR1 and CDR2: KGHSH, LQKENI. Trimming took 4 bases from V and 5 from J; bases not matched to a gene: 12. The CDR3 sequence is CASSRPGSGILETQYF. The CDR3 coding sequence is TGTGCCAGCTCACGGCCGGGTAGCGGGATTCTCGAGACCCAGTACTTC.

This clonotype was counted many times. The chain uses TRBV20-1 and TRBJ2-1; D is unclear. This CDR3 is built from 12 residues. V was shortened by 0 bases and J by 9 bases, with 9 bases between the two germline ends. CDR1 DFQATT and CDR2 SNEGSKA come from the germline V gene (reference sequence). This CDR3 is CSARDGFGEQFF. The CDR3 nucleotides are TGCAGTGCTAGAGATGGGTTTGGTGAGCAGTTCTTC.

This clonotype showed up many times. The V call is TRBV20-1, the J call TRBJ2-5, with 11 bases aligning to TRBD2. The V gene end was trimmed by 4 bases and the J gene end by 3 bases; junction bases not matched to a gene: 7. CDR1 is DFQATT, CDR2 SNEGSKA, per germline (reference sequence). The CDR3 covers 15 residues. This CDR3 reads CSANIAGGPKETQYF. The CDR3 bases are TGCAGTGCTAACATAGCGGGAGGGCCCAAAGAGACCCAGTACTTC.

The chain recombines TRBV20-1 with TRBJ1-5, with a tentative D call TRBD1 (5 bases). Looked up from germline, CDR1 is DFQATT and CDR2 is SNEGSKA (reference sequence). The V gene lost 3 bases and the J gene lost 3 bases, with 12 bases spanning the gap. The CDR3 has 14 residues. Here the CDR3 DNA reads TGCAGTGCTAGGTTTACAGGTTACAATCAGCCCCAGCATTTT. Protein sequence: CSARFTGYNQPQHF.

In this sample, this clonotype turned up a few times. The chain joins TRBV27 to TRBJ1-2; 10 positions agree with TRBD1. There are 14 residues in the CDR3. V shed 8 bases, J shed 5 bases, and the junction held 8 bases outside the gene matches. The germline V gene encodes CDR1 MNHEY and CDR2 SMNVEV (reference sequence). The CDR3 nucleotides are TGTGCCAGCCTATACGGGGACAGGGGTTATGGCTACACCTTC. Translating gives CASLYGDRGYGYTF.

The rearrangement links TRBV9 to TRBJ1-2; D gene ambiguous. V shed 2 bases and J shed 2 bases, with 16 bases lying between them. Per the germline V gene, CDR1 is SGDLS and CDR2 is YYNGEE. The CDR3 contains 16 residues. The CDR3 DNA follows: TGTGCCAGCAGCGTTTTCGACAACCCATCCAACTATGGCTACACCTTC. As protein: CASSVFDNPSNYGYTF.

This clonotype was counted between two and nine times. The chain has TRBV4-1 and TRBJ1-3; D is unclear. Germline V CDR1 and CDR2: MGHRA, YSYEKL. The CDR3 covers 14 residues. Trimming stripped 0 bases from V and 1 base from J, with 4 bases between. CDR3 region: CASSQDRSGNTIYF. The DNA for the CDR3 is TGCGCCAGCAGCCAAGATAGGTCTGGAAACACCATATATTTT.

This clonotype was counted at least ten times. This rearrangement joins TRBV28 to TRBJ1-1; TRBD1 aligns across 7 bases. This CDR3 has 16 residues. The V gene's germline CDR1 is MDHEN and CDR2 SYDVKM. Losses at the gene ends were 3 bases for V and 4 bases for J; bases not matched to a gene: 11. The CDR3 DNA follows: TGTGCCAGCAGTTTCCCCTCGACAGGGAGGCGCACTGAAGCTTTCTTT. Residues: CASSFPSTGRRTEAFF. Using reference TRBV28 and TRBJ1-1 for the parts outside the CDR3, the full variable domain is DVKVTQSSRYLVKRTGEKVFLECVQDMDHENMFWYRQDPGLGLRLIYFSYDVKMKEKGDIPEGYSVSREKKERFSLILESASTNQTSMYLCASSFPSTGRRTEAFFGQGTRLTVV.

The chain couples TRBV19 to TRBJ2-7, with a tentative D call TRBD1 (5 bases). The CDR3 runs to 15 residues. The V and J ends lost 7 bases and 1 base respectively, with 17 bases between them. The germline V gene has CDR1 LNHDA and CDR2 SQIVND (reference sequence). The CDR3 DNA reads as TGTGCCAGTACGCAGGACCCAGGGCGATCCTACGAGCAGTACTTC. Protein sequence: CASTQDPGRSYEQYF.

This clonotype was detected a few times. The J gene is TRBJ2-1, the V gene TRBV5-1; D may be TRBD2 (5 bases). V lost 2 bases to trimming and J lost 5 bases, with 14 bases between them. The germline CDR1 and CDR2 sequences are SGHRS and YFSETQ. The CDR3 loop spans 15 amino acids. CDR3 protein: CASSLMTPGNNEQFF. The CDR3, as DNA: TGCGCCAGCAGCTTAATGACTCCGGGGAACAATGAGCAGTTCTTC.

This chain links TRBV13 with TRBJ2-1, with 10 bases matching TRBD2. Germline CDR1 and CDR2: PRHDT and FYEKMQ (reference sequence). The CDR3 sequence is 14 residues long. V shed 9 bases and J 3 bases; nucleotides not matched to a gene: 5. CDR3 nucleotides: TGTGCCAGTGGATGGACTAGCGGCTACAATGAGCAGTTCTTC. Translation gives CASGWTSGYNEQFF.

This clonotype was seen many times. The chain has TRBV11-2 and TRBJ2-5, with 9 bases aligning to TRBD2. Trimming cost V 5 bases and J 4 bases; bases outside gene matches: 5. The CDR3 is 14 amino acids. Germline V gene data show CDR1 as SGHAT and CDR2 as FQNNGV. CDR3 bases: TGTGCCAGCAGCGCTGGGACTAGCCGAGAGACCCAGTACTTC. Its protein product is CASSAGTSRETQYF.